The source of this T cell receptor beta chain is a study of patients and donors after allogeneic stem cell transplantation. The CDR3 length is 19 residues. After removal of 1 base from V and 1 base from J, the junction contained 11 bases not matched to a gene. One entry per CDR3 protein, called by TCRdb with MiXCR from the RT-PCR reads. The sample holds roughly 960,000 distinct CDR3 sequences, about a sixth seen once. The material sequenced was blood, either unsorted or a sorted T cell fraction (not recorded which). The TCR originated in a human donor who was either an allogeneic HSCT recipient or a stem cell or donor lymphocyte infusion donor (not recorded which). It is not recorded whose cells these are; they may come from a transplant donor. V gene TRBV12-3 or TRBV12-4 combines with J gene TRBJ2-4, with 9 bases fitting TRBD2. CDR3 protein: CASSLGHLAGTGAKNIQYF. The CDR3 DNA reads as TGTGCCAGCAGTTTAGGTCACCTAGCGGGAACCGGTGCCAAAAACATTCAGTACTTC.